The 10 T cell receptor beta chains given below trace back to one sample, sequenced in a study of T cells in Graves' hyperthyroidism and ophthalmopathy. It was RNA transcripts that yielded the amplified TCR beta CDR3 regions. The primer set for the first-round RT-PCR of the TCR CDR3 was HTBI. From the multiplex PCR reads, TCRdb called clonotypes with MiXCR, one entry per CDR3 protein. The data contain 300,000 to 400,000 distinct CDR3 sequences, less than 15% of them seen just once; the ten biggest clones take up 9% to 9.5%. Sequencing used blood. These receptors were obtained from a woman aged 18-30 years with Graves' hyperthyroidism.

This clonotype has a count of ten or more. This chain links TRBV7-9 with TRBJ2-5, with D possibly being TRBD1 or TRBD2 (5 bases each). CDR1 is SEHNR and CDR2 is FQNEAQ in the germline V gene (reference sequence). Trimming shortened V by 4 bases and J by 2 bases, and 23 bases separated the two germline ends. This CDR3 has 18 residues. The CDR3 DNA sequence: TGTGCCAGCAGCTCCCTCGTAGTCTACGGGGCCTCTCAAGAGACCCAGTACTTC. This encodes CASSSLVVYGASQETQYF.

In this sample, this clonotype turned up many times. J is TRBJ2-2 and V is TRBV28; D gene unclear. The V end lost 3 bases, the J end lost 1 base, and 6 bases lay between the germline ends. Germline CDR1 reads MDHEN; CDR2 reads SYDVKM. CDR3 length: 14 residues. CDR3 sequence: CASSFSLNTGELFF. The CDR3 DNA reads as TGTGCCAGCAGTTTCTCCCTGAACACCGGGGAGCTGTTTTTT.

This clonotype appeared a few times. The chain carries TRBV5-1 and TRBJ2-3, with D possibly being TRBD2 (5 bases). V lost 4 bases and J 2 bases, leaving 14 bases between the germline ends. This CDR3 region has 15 residues. CDR1 is SGHRS, CDR2 YFSETQ, per germline. CDR3 region: CASSQGGGLTDTQYF. The CDR3 region has the DNA TGCGCCAGCAGCCAAGGCGGCGGGCTCACAGATACGCAGTATTTT.

This clonotype was counted a few times. Since a much larger clone is just one base distant, this may be a read error. The gene calls are TRBV20-1 and TRBJ1-1; D not resolved. Germline CDR1 and CDR2: DFQATT and SNEGSKA (reference sequence). The CDR3 totals 13 residues. In DNA, the CDR3 is TGCAGTGCGGAGGCAGAAATTAACACTGGAGCTTTCTTT. It codes for CSAEAEINTGAFF.

This clonotype was detected ten times or more. The chain has TRBV7-3 and TRBJ2-1; maybe TRBD2 (5 bases). Trimming removed 5 bases at V and 0 bases at J, with 14 bases between. Germline loops: CDR1 SGHTA, CDR2 FQGTGA. This CDR3 region has 16 residues. CDR3 in DNA: TGTGCCAGCAGCCCCACCGAGGGAAGCTCCTACAATGAGCAGTTCTTC. This gives the protein CASSPTEGSSYNEQFF.

At least ten counts were recorded for this clonotype. This rearrangement joins TRBV28 to TRBJ2-1; no clear D gene. The CDR3 contains 12 residues. The germline V and J ends were trimmed by 6 bases and 12 bases, with 15 bases remaining between them. Germline CDR1 MDHEN, CDR2 SYDVKM. DNA for the CDR3: TGTGCCAGCAGGCTTCCTTGGGCTGGGCAGTTCTTC. This gives the protein CASRLPWAGQFF.

The V gene is TRBV19, the J gene TRBJ1-6; a weak D match, TRBD1 (5 bases). V dropped 3 bases and J dropped 6 bases, with 12 bases sitting between them. CDR3 size: 15 residues. Germline V gene lookup returns CDR1 LNHDA and CDR2 SQIVND (reference sequence). The CDR3 DNA reads TGTGCCAGTAGTATGGCCTCAGGGTCTAATTCACCCCTCCACTTT. Its translation: CASSMASGSNSPLHF.

This clonotype was counted ten times or more. The rearrangement joins TRBV7-2 to TRBJ2-3; TRBD2 aligns across 7 bases. The ends lost 2 bases at V and 6 bases at J; junction bases unmatched: 14. CDR1 is SGHTA and CDR2 is FQGNSA in the germline V gene. This CDR3 has 17 amino acids. The CDR3 DNA reads TGTGCCAGCAGCTTAAGAACCAGAGGGAGGGCCGCGGATACGCAGTATTTT. This encodes CASSLRTRGRAADTQYF. The entire variable domain, with the rest obtained from reference TRBV7-2 and TRBJ2-3, is as follows: GAGVSQSPSNKVTEKGKDVELRCDPISGHTALYWYRQSLGQGLEFLIYFQGNSAPDKSGLPSDRFSAERTGGSVSTLTIQRTQQEDSAVYLCASSLRTRGRAADTQYFGPGTRLTVL.

A few counts support this clonotype. The V gene is TRBV9, the J gene TRBJ2-2; D may be TRBD1 (5 bases). V gave up 4 bases and J gave up 5 bases, with 15 bases separating them. Per the germline V gene, CDR1 is SGDLS and CDR2 is YYNGEE. The CDR3 sequence is 15 residues long. The DNA for the CDR3 is TGTGCCAGCAGCCCTCAGGGAAGTGGGACCGGGGAGCTGTTTTTT. Its translation is CASSPQGSGTGELFF.

This clonotype came up many times. The genes are TRBV6-2 or TRBV6-3 and TRBJ1-1, with 7 bases identical to TRBD1. From germline, CDR1 is MNHEY and CDR2 SVGEGT. The CDR3 loop spans 12 amino acids. Germline trimming cut 0 bases from V and 10 bases from J; bases unmatched to any gene: 2. The CDR3 sequence: CASSYSRQGAFF. In DNA form, the CDR3 reads TGTGCCAGCAGTTACTCACGACAGGGAGCTTTCTTT.